The 4 T cell receptor beta chains below come from one sample, sequenced in a study of blood T cells in healthy people across ages. PCR was performed a second time for roughly 6 to 12 cycles using a sample-barcoded 5' primer and a J-beta primer mix. TCRdb reanalysed the 5' RACE reads using MiXCR and keeps one entry per CDR3 protein. The sample records some 800,000 distinct CDR3 sequences, approximately 25% being singletons. This same sample was also part of a study on T cells of mothers and their children.

Sequencing used blood. The receptors come from a boy aged 5-17 years in good health.

The chain is built from TRBV3-1 and TRBJ2-1, with TRBD1 as a possible D gene (6 bases). V lost 4 bases, J lost 8 bases, and 21 bases lay in between. Per germline, CDR1 LGHDT and CDR2 YNNKEL (reference sequence). This CDR3 has 16 amino acids. For the CDR3, the DNA is TGTGCCAGCAGCCGAACCCAGGGGAATGATCCCGATGAGCAGTTCTTC. This codes for CASSRTQGNDPDEQFF.

A few counts support this clonotype. The rearrangement joins TRBV9 to TRBJ1-1; D call uncertain. V lost 2 bases and J 0 bases, leaving 11 bases between the germline ends. The CDR3 extends over 15 amino acids. CDR1 and CDR2 (germline): SGDLS, YYNGEE. The CDR3 sequence: CASSVSGSLNTEAFF. The CDR3 bases are TGTGCCAGCAGCGTCTCTGGAAGCTTGAACACTGAAGCTTTCTTT.

Only a few counts were recorded for this clonotype. V and J are TRBV9 and TRBJ1-3, with D unclear. Looked up from germline, CDR1 is SGDLS and CDR2 is YYNGEE. The CDR3 spans 15 residues. V was clipped by 0 bases and J by 3 bases, with 10 bases between them. The CDR3 loop is CASSVGTSGGNTIYF. DNA for the CDR3: TGTGCCAGCAGCGTAGGAACCTCCGGTGGAAACACCATATATTTT.

The chain employs TRBV6-2 or TRBV6-3 and TRBJ1-5; TRBD1 is a possible D gene (5 bases). Germline loops: CDR1 MNHEY, CDR2 SVGEGT. V shed 8 bases and J shed 2 bases, with 13 bases lying between them. The CDR3 runs to 14 residues. The CDR3 is CASGWRGRNQPQHF. The CDR3 DNA sequence: TGTGCCAGCGGGTGGAGGGGCCGCAATCAGCCCCAGCATTTT.